This T cell receptor beta chain originates from a study of cytotoxic CD8 clonotypes in ibrutinib-treated CLL. Turning to the study itself: Among the samples, the mean was about 260,000 productive templates and some 100,000 productive rearrangements. Study results and limitations: Circulating CD8+ T-cell counts were tracked by baseline clonality, which exceeded that of age-matched healthy donors.

Germline loops: CDR1 LNHDA, CDR2 SQIVND (reference sequence). The CDR3 runs 14 residues. V lost 6 bases, J lost 4 bases, and 5 bases stayed unmatched. The protocol was immunoSEQ multiplex PCR, while the TCRdb copy is restricted to in-frame clones and leaves out a portion. The sample includes some 170,000 clones, about 88% of them seen just once. Notes on this clone: As yet, its antigen is unknown.

V and J are TRBV19 and TRBJ2-3; TRBD2 matches 9 bases. This clonotype was obtained from a human donor with chronic lymphocytic leukemia. Sequencing was performed on PBMCs, taken at disease progression, from a patient treated with ibrutinib. CDR3 sequence (DNA): TGTGCCAGTAGCGGGGGACTAGCAGCAGATACGCAGTATTTT. Protein sequence: CASSGGLAADTQYF.